This T cell receptor beta chain was captured by sequencing in a study of T cells in localized non-small cell lung cancer. Study results and limitations: Since sequencing was restricted to only one region of the tumor, intratumor heterogeneity remains a possibility.

This CDR3 is built from 15 residues. Trimming removed 4 bases from V and 1 base from J; junction bases left unmatched: 4. Germline-derived CDR1 and CDR2 are LNHDA and SQIVND (reference sequence). Sequenced by immunoSEQ multiplex PCR; TCRdb stores in-frame clones only, minus some. The profile covers tens of thousands of clones, with under 90% appearing a single time and 4% to 5% taken by the ten largest. With regard to this clone: Its target is not known.

The chain uses TRBV19 and TRBJ1-5; 7 bases fit TRBD1. The sequence derives from an older male donor with stage III lung adenocarcinoma. Specimen: peripheral blood, collected before any cancer treatment. The CDR3 coding sequence is TGTGCCAGTAGTACGATGGGACAGAGCAATCAGCCCCAGCATTTT. Protein: CASSTMGQSNQPQHF.